This T cell receptor (beta chain) was identified during a study of T cells expressing NK-cell markers. At the level of the study: Sorted CD3+CD56-NKG2C+, CD3+CD56+NKG2C+ and CD3+CD56+NKG2C- T cells supplied the TCR beta repertoires.

CDR3 size: 14 residues. Germline lookup yields CDR1 SGDLS and CDR2 YYNGEE. As the method of synthesis, 5'RACE template switching with UMIs yielded TCR beta cDNA. Reanalyzing the 5' RACE reads, TCRdb keeps one entry per CDR3 protein, without DNA. This sample contains 300,000 to 500,000 distinct CDR3 sequences. Findings and limits, study-wide: There were a few donors in whom these clonotypes also led the CD3+CD56-NKG2C+ fraction. In 5 to 7 donors, dominant NKG2C+ clonotypes were roughly 1.0-7.0% of CD8+ T cells.

A remark on this clonotype: The antigen is unknown.

The gene calls are TRBV9 and TRBJ1-1; TCRdb returns TRBD1, unconfirmable since there is no DNA. The receptor was derived from a woman in her 50s in good health. The sequencing sample was made of blood T cells: a sorted CD56 or NKG2C T cell subset, CD4+ or CD8+ T cells, or bulk PBMC T cells (not recorded which). CDR3 loop: CASSSQAGNTEAFF.